These 16 T cell receptor beta chains share one sample of origin, sequenced in a study of Ad26.COV2.S vaccination and SARS-CoV-2 variants. Documented treatment: around 19 received Ad26.COV2.S at low or high dose, single or two shots; 5 received placebo; per-sample allocation not given. Day 63 after the first vaccine or placebo injection was the time point for sampling. Sequencing used immunoSEQ multiplex PCR; TCRdb keeps in-frame clones, though not all of them. The data hold roughly 320,000 clones, with around 90% observed a single time. Sequencing was performed on peripheral blood, taken in a trial of Ad26.COV2.S vaccine versus placebo. The receptors originated from a person aged 18-60 years who received the Ad26.COV2.S COVID-19 vaccine or a placebo.

The V gene is TRBV29-1, the J gene TRBJ2-3; D is uncertain. V lost 6 bases and J 4 bases, leaving 5 bases between the germline ends. Germline V gene data show CDR1 as SQVTM and CDR2 as ANQGSEA. CDR3 size: 10 residues. CDR3 sequence: CSVASDTQYF. The CDR3 nucleotides are TGCAGCGTCGCCTCAGATACGCAGTATTTT.

The V and J genes are TRBV3-1 (or the pseudogene TRBV3-2) and TRBJ1-6; 7 nucleotides align to TRBD1. Trimming took 1 base from V and 9 from J; bases not matched to a gene: 3. CDR1 is LGHDT, CDR2 YNNKEL, per germline (reference sequence). This CDR3 has 14 amino acids. The CDR3 loop is CASSQGQGLSPLHF. The CDR3 region has the DNA TGTGCCAGCAGCCAAGGACAGGGCCTTTCACCCCTCCACTTT.

The chain is built from TRBV20-1 and TRBJ1-2; no clear D. This CDR3 is 11 amino acids long. The V gene's germline CDR1 is DFQATT and CDR2 SNEGSKA (reference sequence). Trimming pared 2 bases from V and 8 bases from J, leaving 9 bases between. In DNA, the CDR3 is TGCAGTGCTAGACCCCCAAAGGGCTACACCTTC. Translated: CSARPPKGYTF.

V is TRBV11-2 and J is TRBJ2-7; no clear D gene. The germline CDR1 and CDR2 sequences are SGHAT and FQNNGV. The CDR3 totals 14 residues. With 1 base removed from V and 0 bases from J, the gap between germline ends came to 7 bases. The CDR3 DNA follows: TGTGCCAGCAGCTTAGGCGGAAACTCCTACGAGCAGTACTTC. Translating gives CASSLGGNSYEQYF.

This clone showed up just a few times. The genes are TRBV12-5 and TRBJ1-1, with D perhaps TRBD1 (6 bases). The germline V and J ends were trimmed by 5 bases and 0 bases, with 10 bases remaining between them. In germline, CDR1 is LGHNT, CDR2 FRNRAP. CDR3 length equals 14 residues. The CDR3 loop reads CASGPGAMNTEAFF. The CDR3 nucleotides read TGTGCTAGTGGTCCAGGGGCCATGAACACTGAAGCTTTCTTT.

The chain recombines TRBV6-2 or TRBV6-3 with TRBJ2-7; 11 bases match TRBD1. V was clipped by 4 bases and J by 5 bases; unmatched bases: 4. This CDR3 has 14 amino acids. Germline CDR1 reads MNHEY; CDR2 reads SVGEGT. CDR3 bases: TGTGCCAGCAGTTCCCGGACAGGGGGCAACGAGCAGTACTTC. The encoded protein is CASSSRTGGNEQYF.

CDR3 coding DNA: TGTGCCAGCAGCTTAGGGGACGGGAGCTCCTACGAGCAGTACTTC. Amino acid sequence: CASSLGDGSSYEQYF. The V and J genes are TRBV11-1 and TRBJ2-7, with a weak D call TRBD2 (6 bases). The CDR3 totals 15 residues. CDR1 and CDR2 (germline): SGHAT, FQDESV (reference sequence). V was shortened by 1 base and J by 0 bases, with 10 bases between the two germline ends.

In nucleotides, the CDR3 is TGTGCCAGTAGTAAGGACGGATTCGTGGAAGAGACCCAGTACTTC. This gives the protein CASSKDGFVEETQYF. The V call is TRBV19, the J call TRBJ2-5; D is unresolved. V lost 4 bases and J 3 bases, leaving 15 bases between the germline ends. Germline CDR1 is LNHDA and CDR2 is SQIVND (reference sequence). There are 15 residues in the CDR3.

The chain recombines TRBV11-2 with TRBJ2-5, with TRBD2 matching over 8 bases. V lost 0 bases to trimming and J lost 5 bases; unmatched junction nucleotides: 5. The CDR3 has 15 residues. In germline, CDR1 is SGHAT, CDR2 FQNNGV. The CDR3 nucleotides read TGTGCCAGCAGCTTAGAGCCGGGACTAGGCGAGACCCAGTACTTC. Translated: CASSLEPGLGETQYF.

A single count supports this clone. The genes are TRBV15 and TRBJ1-5; a weak D match, TRBD1 (5 bases). The CDR3 sequence is 15 residues long. Trimming removed 1 base from V and 0 bases from J, with 7 bases in between. Germline assignment: CDR1 LNHNV and CDR2 YYDKDF (reference sequence). CDR3 amino acids: CATSRGGASNQPQHF. As DNA, the CDR3 is TGTGCCACCAGCAGAGGTGGGGCTAGCAATCAGCCCCAGCATTTT.

The chain employs TRBV11-2 and TRBJ1-3; weak D call: TRBD1 (5 bases). V gave up 3 bases and J gave up 4 bases, with 16 bases separating them. Germline V gene sequence: CDR1 SGHAT, CDR2 FQNNGV. The CDR3 runs 16 residues. CDR3 in DNA: TGTGCCAGCAGCTTGAGTCTCGGGGCCGGCGGAAACACCATATATTTT. This encodes CASSLSLGAGGNTIYF.

This chain links TRBV5-5 with TRBJ2-7, with 9 bases aligning to TRBD1. Germline V CDR1 and CDR2: SGHKS, YYEKEE (reference sequence). The CDR3 has 13 amino acids. Germline trimming cut 2 bases from V and 7 bases from J; bases unmatched to any gene: 4. DNA of the CDR3: TGTGCCAGCAGCTTCGGGACAGGGCAAGAGCAGTACTTC. Translating it yields CASSFGTGQEQYF.

J is TRBJ1-1 and V is TRBV2; D uncertain. Trimming cost V 7 bases and J 3 bases, with 12 bases left between them. Per the germline V gene, CDR1 is SNHLY and CDR2 is FYNNEI. The CDR3 consists of 13 residues. The CDR3 nucleotides read TGTGCCAGCATAGAGCTGCGGGACACTGAAGCTTTCTTT. As protein: CASIELRDTEAFF. The full variable domain, in which reference TRBV2 and TRBJ1-1 provide the parts outside the CDR3, is EPEVTQTPSHQVTQMGQEVILRCVPISNHLYFYWYRQILGQKVEFLVSFYNNEISEKSEIFDDQFSVERPDGSNFTLKIRSTKLEDSAMYFCASIELRDTEAFFGQGTRLTVV.

The V gene is TRBV10-3, the J gene TRBJ2-2, with 8 bases that match TRBD2. The trim removed 3 bases at V and 0 bases at J, leaving 6 bases unmatched. Germline assignment: CDR1 ENHRY and CDR2 SYGVKD. This CDR3 comprises 17 residues. This chain's CDR3 is CAISDGGGTSNTGELFF. CDR3 nucleotide sequence: TGTGCCATCAGTGATGGCGGGGGGACCTCGAACACCGGGGAGCTGTTTTTT.

The rearrangement uses TRBV7-9 and TRBJ1-5, with TRBD1 as a possible D gene (6 bases). The CDR3 covers 16 residues. The V gene's germline CDR1 is SEHNR and CDR2 FQNEAQ (reference sequence). Trimming left V 0 bases short and J 0 bases short, with 9 bases between. The DNA of the CDR3 is TGTGCCAGCAGCTTAGCGACAGGTTATAGCAATCAGCCCCAGCATTTT. It encodes CASSLATGYSNQPQHF.

The chain joins TRBV6-2 or TRBV6-3 to TRBJ2-7; the D is unclear. Germline V gives CDR1 MNHEY, CDR2 SVGEGT. This CDR3 contains 13 residues. Trimming took 4 bases from V and 3 from J, leaving 10 bases between them. CDR3: CASSSLTIYEQYF. The CDR3 nucleotides are TGTGCCAGCAGTTCTCTAACTATCTACGAGCAGTACTTC.